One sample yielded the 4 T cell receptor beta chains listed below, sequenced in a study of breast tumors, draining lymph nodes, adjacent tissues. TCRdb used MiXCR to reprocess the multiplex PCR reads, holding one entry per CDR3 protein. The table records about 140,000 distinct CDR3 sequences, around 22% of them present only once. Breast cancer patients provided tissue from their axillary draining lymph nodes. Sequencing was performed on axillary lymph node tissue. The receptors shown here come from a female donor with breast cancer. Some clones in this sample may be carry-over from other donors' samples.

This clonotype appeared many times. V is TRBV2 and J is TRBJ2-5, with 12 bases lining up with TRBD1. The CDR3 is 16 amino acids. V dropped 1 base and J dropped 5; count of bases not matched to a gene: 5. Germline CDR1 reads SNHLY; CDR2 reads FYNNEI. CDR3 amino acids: CASSEGGTGGRETQYF. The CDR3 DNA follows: TGTGCCAGCAGTGAAGGCGGGACAGGGGGCCGGGAGACCCAGTACTTC.

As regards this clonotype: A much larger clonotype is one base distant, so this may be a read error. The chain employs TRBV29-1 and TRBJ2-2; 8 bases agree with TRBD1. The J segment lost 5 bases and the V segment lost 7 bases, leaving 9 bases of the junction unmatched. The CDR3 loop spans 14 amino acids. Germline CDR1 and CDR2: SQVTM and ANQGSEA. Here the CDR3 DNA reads TGCAGCGGTACGGGACAGGATCGAACCGGGGAGCTGTTTTTT. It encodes CSGTGQDRTGELFF.

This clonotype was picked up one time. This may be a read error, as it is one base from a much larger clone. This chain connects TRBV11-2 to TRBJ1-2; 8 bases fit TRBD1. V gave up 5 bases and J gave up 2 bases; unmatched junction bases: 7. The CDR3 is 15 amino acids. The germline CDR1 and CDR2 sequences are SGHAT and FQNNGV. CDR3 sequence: CASSDRTGMNYGYTF. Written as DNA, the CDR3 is TGTGCCAGCAGCGACCGGACAGGGATGAACTATGGCTACACCTTC.

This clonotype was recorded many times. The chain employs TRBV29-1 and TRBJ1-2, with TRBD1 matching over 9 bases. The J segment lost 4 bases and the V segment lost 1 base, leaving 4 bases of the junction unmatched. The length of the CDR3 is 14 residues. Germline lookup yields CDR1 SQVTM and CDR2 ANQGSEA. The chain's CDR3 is CSVEAGGQGYGYTF. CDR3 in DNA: TGCAGCGTTGAAGCCGGGGGACAGGGCTATGGCTACACCTTC.